A single sample is the source of the 7 T cell receptor beta chains below, sequenced in a study of siplizumab effects on memory and regulatory T cells. TCRdb's table, derived via immunoSEQ multiplex PCR, lists solely in-frame clones and lacks some. The sample records about 100,000 clones, roughly 93% being singletons. Sequencing was done on a sample of non-Treg CD4+ T cells sorted from blood. Receptors were obtained from a human donor in good health.

The V call is TRBV18, the J call TRBJ1-2; TRBD1 aligns across 7 bases. Germline values: CDR1 KGHSH, CDR2 LQKENI. The CDR3 totals 13 residues. V lost 4 bases to trimming and J lost 4 bases; unmatched junction nucleotides: 3. CDR3: CASSQGGGYGYTF. CDR3 sequence (DNA): TGTGCCAGCTCACAAGGGGGCGGCTATGGCTACACCTTC.

The CDR3 reads CASSLETNTGELFF. The CDR3 DNA follows: TGCGCCAGCAGCTTGGAAACGAACACCGGGGAGCTGTTTTTT. The chain is built from TRBV5-1 and TRBJ2-2; D unclear. Germline CDR1 reads SGHRS; CDR2 reads YFSETQ. V lost 0 bases and J 0 bases, leaving 3 bases between the germline ends. The CDR3 loop spans 14 amino acids.

V gene TRBV29-1 combines with J gene TRBJ2-7, with TRBD1 identical over 9 bases. V lost 3 bases to trimming and J lost 4 bases; unmatched junction nucleotides: 4. Germline lookup yields CDR1 SQVTM and CDR2 ANQGSEA. The CDR3 has 13 residues. The CDR3 sequence is CSVDGQGLYEQYF. The CDR3 DNA is TGCAGCGTTGACGGACAGGGGCTATACGAGCAGTACTTC.

This clone was detected once. This chain uses TRBV5-1 with TRBJ2-3; TRBD2 matches 8 bases. This CDR3 is built from 16 residues. The ends lost 0 bases at V and 0 bases at J; junction bases unmatched: 3. Germline V gives CDR1 SGHRS, CDR2 YFSETQ. CDR3 coding DNA: TGCGCCAGCAGCTTGGTAACTAGCGGTAGCACAGATACGCAGTATTTT. Protein product: CASSLVTSGSTDTQYF.

To note about this clone: A read error may produce the germline difference seen at one junction end. The chain uses TRBV30 and TRBJ2-7, with a possible D match to TRBD2 (6 bases). The CDR3 spans 14 residues. The germline CDR1 and CDR2 sequences are GTSNPN and SVGIG (reference sequence). The CDR3 nucleotides are TGTGCCTGGAGTATGGGGGGATTATCCTTCGAGCAGTACTTC. Translation gives CAWSMGGLSFEQYF.

The chain has TRBV5-4 and TRBJ2-7; D not certain. Germline assignment: CDR1 SGHNT and CDR2 YYREEE (reference sequence). V was cut by 2 bases and J by 0 bases, with 3 bases left in between. The CDR3 is made up of 12 amino acids. CDR3 residues: CASSFNSYEQYF. The CDR3 region has the DNA TGTGCCAGCAGCTTCAACTCCTACGAGCAGTACTTC.

Only one count was recorded for this clone. The chain links TRBV10-3 to TRBJ2-1, with 9 bases identical to TRBD2. The CDR3 totals 15 residues. The junction had 4 bases not matched to a gene; V was cut back by 3 bases and J by 4 bases. Germline assignment: CDR1 ENHRY and CDR2 SYGVKD. As DNA, the CDR3 is TGTGCCATCAGTGAAGCTAGCGGGACGTACAATGAGCAGTTCTTC. Its translation: CAISEASGTYNEQFF.